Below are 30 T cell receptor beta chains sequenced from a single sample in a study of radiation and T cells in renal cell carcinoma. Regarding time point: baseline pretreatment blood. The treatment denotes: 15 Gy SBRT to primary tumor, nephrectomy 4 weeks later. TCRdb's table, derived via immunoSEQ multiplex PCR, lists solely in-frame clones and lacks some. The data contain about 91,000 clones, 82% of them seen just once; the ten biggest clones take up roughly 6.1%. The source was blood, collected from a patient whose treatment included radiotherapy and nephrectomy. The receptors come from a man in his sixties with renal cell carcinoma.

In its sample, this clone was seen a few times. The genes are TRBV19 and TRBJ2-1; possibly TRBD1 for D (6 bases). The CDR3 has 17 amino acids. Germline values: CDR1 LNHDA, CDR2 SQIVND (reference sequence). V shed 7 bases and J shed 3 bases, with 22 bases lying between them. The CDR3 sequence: CASTRGITGTSYNEQFF. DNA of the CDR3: TGTGCCAGTACCCGTGGGATAACCGGGACAAGCTACAATGAGCAGTTCTTC.

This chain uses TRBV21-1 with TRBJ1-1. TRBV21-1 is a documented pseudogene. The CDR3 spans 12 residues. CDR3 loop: CASSTWNTEAFF. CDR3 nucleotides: TGTGCCAGCAGCACCTGGAACACTGAAGCTTTCTTT.

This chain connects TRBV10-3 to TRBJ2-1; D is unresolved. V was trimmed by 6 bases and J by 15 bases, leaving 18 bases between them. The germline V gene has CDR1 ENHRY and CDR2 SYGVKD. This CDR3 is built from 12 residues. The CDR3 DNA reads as TGTGCCATCAGCGCCCAACCGGCTGTCCGGTTCTTC. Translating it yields CAISAQPAVRFF.

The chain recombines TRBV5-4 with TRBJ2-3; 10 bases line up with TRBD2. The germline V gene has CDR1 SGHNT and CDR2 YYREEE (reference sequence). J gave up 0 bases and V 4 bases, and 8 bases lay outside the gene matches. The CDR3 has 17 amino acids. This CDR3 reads CASSRGGLATSTDTQYF. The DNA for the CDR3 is TGTGCCAGCAGCCGGGGGGGACTAGCGACTAGCACAGATACGCAGTATTTT.

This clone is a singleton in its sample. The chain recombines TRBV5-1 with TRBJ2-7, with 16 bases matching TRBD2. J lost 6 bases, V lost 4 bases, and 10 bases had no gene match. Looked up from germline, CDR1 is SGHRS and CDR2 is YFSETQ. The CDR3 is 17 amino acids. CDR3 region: CASSTGLAGGPGGEQYF. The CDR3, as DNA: TGCGCCAGCAGCACGGGACTAGCGGGAGGGCCTGGAGGCGAGCAGTACTTC. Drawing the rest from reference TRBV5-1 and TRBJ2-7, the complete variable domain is KAGVTQTPRYLIKTRGQQVTLSCSPISGHRSVSWYQQTPGQGLQFLFEYFSETQRNKGNFPGRFSGRQFSNSRSEMNVSTLELGDSALYLCASSTGLAGGPGGEQYFGPGTRLTVT.

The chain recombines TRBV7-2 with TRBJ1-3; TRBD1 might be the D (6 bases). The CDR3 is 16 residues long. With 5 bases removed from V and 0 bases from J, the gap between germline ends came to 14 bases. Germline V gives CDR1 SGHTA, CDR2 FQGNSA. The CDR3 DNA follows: TGTGCCAGCAGCCAAACAGGGAACCCCTCTGGAAACACCATATATTTT. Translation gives CASSQTGNPSGNTIYF.

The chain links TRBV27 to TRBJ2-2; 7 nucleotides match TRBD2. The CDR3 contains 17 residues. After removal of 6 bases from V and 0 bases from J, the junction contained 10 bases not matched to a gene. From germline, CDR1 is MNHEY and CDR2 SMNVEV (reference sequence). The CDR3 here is CASSSLLLAPNTGELFF. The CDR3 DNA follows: TGTGCCAGCAGCTCCCTCCTACTAGCGCCGAACACCGGGGAGCTGTTTTTT.

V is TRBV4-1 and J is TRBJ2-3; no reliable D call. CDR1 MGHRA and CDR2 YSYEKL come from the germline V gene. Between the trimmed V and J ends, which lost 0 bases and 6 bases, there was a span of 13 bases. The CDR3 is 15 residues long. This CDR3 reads CASSQDGSPLDTQYF. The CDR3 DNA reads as TGCGCCAGCAGCCAAGATGGCAGCCCCCTGGATACGCAGTATTTT.

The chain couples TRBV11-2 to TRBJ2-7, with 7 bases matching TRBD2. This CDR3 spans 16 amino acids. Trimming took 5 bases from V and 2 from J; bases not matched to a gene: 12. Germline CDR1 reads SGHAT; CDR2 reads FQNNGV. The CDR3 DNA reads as TGTGCCAGCAGCCCTTGGCTGGGGCGGGAGCCCTACGAGCAGTACTTC. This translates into CASSPWLGREPYEQYF.

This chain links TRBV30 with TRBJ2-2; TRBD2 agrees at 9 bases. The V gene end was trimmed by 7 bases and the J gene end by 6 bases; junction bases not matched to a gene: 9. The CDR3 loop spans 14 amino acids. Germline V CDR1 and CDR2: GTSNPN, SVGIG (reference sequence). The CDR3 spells CASDSGSGSGELFF. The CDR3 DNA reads TGTGCCTCGGATAGCGGGAGTGGATCCGGGGAGCTGTTTTTT.

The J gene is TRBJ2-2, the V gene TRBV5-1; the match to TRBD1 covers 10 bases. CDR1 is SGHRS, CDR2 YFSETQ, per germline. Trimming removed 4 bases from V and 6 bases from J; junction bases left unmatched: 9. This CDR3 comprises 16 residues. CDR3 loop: CASSVSGTGVAGELFF. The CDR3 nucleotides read TGCGCCAGCAGCGTCTCCGGGACAGGGGTGGCCGGGGAGCTGTTTTTT.

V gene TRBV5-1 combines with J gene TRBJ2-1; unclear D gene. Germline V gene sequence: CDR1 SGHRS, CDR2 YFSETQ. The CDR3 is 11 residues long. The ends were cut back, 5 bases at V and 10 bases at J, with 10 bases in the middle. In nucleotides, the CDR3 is TGCGCCAGCAGGGTCCGTGGGGAGCAGTTCTTC. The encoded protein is CASRVRGEQFF.

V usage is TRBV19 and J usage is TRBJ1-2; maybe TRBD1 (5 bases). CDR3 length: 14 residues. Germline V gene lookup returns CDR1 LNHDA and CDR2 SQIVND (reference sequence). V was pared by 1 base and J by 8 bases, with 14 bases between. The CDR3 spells CASSIVGVRGGYTF. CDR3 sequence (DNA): TGTGCCAGTAGTATAGTAGGGGTCAGAGGCGGCTACACCTTC.

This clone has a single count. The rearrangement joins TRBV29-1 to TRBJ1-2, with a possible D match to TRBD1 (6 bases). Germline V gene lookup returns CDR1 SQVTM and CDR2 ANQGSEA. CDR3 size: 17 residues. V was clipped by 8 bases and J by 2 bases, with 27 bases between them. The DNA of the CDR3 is TGCAGCACCTCGGGGGGCCCAGGGGTCCCGTTGAACTATGGCTACACCTTC. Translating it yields CSTSGGPGVPLNYGYTF.

This CDR3 reads CASSFDAMTVPYGYTF. CDR3 coding DNA: TGTGCCAGCAGTTTCGACGCGATGACAGTTCCTTATGGCTACACCTTC. This chain joins TRBV27 and TRBJ1-2; tentative D call: TRBD1 (5 bases). V lost 3 bases, J lost 5 bases, and 19 bases lay in between. The CDR3 is made up of 16 amino acids. Germline-derived CDR1 and CDR2 are MNHEY and SMNVEV (reference sequence).

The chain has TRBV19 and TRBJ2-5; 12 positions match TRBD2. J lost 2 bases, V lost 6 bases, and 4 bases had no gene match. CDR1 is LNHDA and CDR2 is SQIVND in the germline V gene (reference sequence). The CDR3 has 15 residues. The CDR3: CASSPLAGGQETQYF. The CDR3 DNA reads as TGTGCCAGTAGCCCACTAGCGGGAGGACAAGAGACCCAGTACTTC.

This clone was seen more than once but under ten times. The CDR3 DNA reads TGTGCCAGCAGGAAGACCGGGACATACTCCTACAATGAGCAGTTCTTC. Protein sequence: CASRKTGTYSYNEQFF. The chain links TRBV27 to TRBJ2-1, with D perhaps TRBD1 (6 bases). The CDR3 is 16 residues long. V was pared by 6 bases and J by 0 bases, with 15 bases between. CDR1 is MNHEY and CDR2 is SMNVEV in the germline V gene (reference sequence).

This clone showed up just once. The CDR3 sequence is CASSPGGRGQPQHF. The CDR3 DNA follows: TGTGCCAGCAGTCCCGGGGGGAGGGGGCAGCCCCAGCATTTT. J is TRBJ1-5 and V is TRBV6-6; D possibly corresponds to TRBD1 (6 bases). This CDR3 is built from 14 residues. V lost 5 bases to trimming and J lost 7 bases, with 15 bases between them. Germline CDR1 MNHNY, CDR2 SVGAGI (reference sequence).

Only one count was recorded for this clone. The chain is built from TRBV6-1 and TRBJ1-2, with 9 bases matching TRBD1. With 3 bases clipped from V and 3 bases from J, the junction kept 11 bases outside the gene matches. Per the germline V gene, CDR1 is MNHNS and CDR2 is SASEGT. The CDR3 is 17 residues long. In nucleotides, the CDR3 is TGTGCCAGCAGTGATACCGGGACAGGGCCTCCACACTATGGCTACACCTTC. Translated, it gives CASSDTGTGPPHYGYTF.

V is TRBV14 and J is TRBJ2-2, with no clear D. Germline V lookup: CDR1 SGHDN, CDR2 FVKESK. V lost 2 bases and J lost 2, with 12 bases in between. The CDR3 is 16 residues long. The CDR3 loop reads CASSQSLTLNTGELFF. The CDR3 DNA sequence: TGTGCCAGCAGCCAAAGCCTAACATTAAACACCGGGGAGCTGTTTTTT.

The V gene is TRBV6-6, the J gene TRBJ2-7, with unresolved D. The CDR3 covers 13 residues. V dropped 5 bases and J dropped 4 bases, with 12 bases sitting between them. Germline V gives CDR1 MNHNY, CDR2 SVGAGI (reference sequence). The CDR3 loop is CASSNAGRYEQYF. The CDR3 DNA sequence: TGTGCCAGCAGTAACGCCGGCCGATACGAGCAGTACTTC.

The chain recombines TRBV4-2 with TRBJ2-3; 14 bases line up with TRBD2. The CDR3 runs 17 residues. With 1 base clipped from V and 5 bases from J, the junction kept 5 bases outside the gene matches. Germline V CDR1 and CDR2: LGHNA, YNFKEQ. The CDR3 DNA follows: TGTGCCAGCAGCCAAGGAAAGGGACTAGCGGGAGAAGATACGCAGTATTTT. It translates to CASSQGKGLAGEDTQYF.

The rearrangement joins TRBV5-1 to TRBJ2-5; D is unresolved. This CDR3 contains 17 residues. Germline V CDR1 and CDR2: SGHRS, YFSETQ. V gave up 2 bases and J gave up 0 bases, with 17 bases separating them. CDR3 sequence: CASSLGGFDSYQETQYF. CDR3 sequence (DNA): TGCGCCAGCAGCTTAGGCGGTTTTGATTCTTACCAAGAGACCCAGTACTTC.

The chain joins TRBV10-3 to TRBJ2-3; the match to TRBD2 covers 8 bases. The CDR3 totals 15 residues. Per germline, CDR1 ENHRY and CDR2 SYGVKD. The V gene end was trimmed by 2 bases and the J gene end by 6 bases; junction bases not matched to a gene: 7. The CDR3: CAISERAGGSDTQYF. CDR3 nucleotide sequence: TGTGCCATCAGTGAGCGGGCGGGAGGATCGGATACGCAGTATTTT.

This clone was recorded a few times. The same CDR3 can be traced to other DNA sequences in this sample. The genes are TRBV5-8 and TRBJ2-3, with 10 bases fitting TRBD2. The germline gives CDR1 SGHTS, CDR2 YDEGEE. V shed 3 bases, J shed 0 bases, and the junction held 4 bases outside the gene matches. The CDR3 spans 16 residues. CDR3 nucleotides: TGTGCCAGCAGCTCCGGACTAGCGGTTAGCACAGATACGCAGTATTTT. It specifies CASSSGLAVSTDTQYF.

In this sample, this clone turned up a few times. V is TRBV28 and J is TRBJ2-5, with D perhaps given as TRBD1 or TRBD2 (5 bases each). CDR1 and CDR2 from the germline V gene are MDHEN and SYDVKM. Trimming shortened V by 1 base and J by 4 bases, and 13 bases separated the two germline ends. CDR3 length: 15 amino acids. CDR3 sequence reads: CASSLYLGEVETQYF. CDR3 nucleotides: TGTGCCAGCAGTTTATATCTGGGGGAAGTAGAGACCCAGTACTTC.

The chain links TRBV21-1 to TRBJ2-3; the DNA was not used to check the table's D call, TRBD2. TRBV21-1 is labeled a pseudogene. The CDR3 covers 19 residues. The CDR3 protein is CASSKEGGLADPHTDTQYF. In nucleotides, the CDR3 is TGTGCCAGCAGCAAAGAGGGGGGACTAGCGGACCCCCACACAGATACGCAGTATTTT.

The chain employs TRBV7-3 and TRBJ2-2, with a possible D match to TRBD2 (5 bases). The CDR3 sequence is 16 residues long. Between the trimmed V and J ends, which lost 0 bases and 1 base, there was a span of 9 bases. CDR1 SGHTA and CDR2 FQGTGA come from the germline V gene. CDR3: CASSLTGSQNTGELFF. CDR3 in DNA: TGTGCCAGCAGCTTAACAGGGAGCCAGAACACCGGGGAGCTGTTTTTT.

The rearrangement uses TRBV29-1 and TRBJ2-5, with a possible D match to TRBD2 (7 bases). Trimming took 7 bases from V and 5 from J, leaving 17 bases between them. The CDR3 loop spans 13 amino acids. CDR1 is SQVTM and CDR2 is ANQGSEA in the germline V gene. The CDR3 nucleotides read TGCAGCGCCACTTCGGGGGGCAGGGAGACCCAGTACTTC. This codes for CSATSGGRETQYF.

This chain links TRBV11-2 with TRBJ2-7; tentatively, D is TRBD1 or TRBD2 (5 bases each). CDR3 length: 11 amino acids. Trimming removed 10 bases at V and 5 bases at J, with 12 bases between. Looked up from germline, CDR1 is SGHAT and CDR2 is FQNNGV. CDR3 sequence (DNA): TGTGCCACCGGGGCCCCCAACGAGCAGTACTTC. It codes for CATGAPNEQYF.